This T cell receptor (beta chain) was recorded in a study of cytomegalovirus exposure and HLA in healthy donors. Method: immunoSEQ multiplex PCR; TCRdb's copy keeps in-frame clones and lacks some. The table shows tens of thousands of clones, with 80% to 85% occurring only once. This CDR3 is built from 17 residues. V was clipped by 0 bases and J by 1 base; unmatched bases: 6. Germline lookup yields CDR1 GTSNPN and CDR2 SVGIG (reference sequence). The chain couples TRBV30 to TRBJ2-5; 12 bases match TRBD2. The specimen was PBMCs. The TCR originated in a woman between 18 and 29 years old in good health and CMV-seropositive. CDR3 sequence (DNA): TGTGCCTGGAGTGTCCCAGGACTAGCGGGGTCCCAAGAGACCCAGTACTTC. Translating it yields CAWSVPGLAGSQETQYF.